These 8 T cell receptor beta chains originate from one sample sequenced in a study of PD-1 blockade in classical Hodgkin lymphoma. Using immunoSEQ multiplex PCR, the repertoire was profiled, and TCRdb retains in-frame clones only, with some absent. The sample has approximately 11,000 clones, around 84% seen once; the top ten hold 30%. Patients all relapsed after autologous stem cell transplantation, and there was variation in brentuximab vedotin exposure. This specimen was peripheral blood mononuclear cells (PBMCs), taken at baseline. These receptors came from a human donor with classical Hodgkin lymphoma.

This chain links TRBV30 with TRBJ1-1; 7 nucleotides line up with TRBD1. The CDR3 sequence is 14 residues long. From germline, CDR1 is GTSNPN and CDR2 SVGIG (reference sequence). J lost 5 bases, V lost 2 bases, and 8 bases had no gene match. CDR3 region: CAWSLETGKTEAFF. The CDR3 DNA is TGTGCCTGGAGTTTAGAGACAGGGAAGACTGAAGCTTTCTTT.

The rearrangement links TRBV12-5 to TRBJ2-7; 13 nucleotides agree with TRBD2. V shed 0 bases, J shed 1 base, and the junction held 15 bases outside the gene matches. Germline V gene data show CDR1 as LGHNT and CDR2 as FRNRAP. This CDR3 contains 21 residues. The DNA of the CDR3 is TGTGCTAGTGGTTTGGTCGTTGTTGGACTAGCGGGAGTAGTTTTGTCCTACGAGCAGTACTTC. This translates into CASGLVVVGLAGVVLSYEQYF.

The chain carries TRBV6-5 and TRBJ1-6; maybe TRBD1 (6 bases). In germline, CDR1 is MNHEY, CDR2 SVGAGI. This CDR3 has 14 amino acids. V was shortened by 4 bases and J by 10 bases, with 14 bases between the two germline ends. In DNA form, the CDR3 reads TGTGCCAGCAGTTGGGGGCGTGGCCTGTCACCCCTCCACTTT. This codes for CASSWGRGLSPLHF.

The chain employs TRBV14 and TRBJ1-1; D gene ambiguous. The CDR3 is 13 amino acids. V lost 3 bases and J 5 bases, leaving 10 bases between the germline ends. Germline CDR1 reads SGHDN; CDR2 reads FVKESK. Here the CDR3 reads CASSHNYRTEAFF. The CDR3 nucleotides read TGTGCCAGCAGCCACAACTACCGTACTGAAGCTTTCTTT.

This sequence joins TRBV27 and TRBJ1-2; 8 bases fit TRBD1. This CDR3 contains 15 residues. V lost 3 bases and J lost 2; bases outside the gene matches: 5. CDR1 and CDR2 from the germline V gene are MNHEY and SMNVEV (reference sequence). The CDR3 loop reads CASSLTGVVNYGYTF. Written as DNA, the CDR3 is TGTGCCAGCAGTTTGACAGGGGTAGTAAACTATGGCTACACCTTC.

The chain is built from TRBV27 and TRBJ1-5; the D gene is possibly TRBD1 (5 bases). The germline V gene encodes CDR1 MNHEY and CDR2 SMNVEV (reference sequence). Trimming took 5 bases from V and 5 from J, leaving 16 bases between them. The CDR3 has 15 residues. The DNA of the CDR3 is TGTGCCAGCAGTATTACGGGCGGGACGTATCAGCCCCAGCATTTT. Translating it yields CASSITGGTYQPQHF.

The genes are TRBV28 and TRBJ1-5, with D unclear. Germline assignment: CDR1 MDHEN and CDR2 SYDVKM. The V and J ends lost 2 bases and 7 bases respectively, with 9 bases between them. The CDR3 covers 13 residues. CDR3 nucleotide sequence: TGTGCCAGCAGTTTAGTGAGGGAACAGCCCCAGCATTTT. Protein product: CASSLVREQPQHF. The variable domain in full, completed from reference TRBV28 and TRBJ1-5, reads DVKVTQSSRYLVKRTGEKVFLECVQDMDHENMFWYRQDPGLGLRLIYFSYDVKMKEKGDIPEGYSVSREKKERFSLILESASTNQTSMYLCASSLVREQPQHFGDGTRLSIL.

The CDR3 coding sequence is TGTGCCAGCAGTGAGGTGGGAATAAGCAATCAGCCCCAGCATTTT. Its protein product is CASSEVGISNQPQHF. This chain joins TRBV6-1 and TRBJ1-5; D gene unclear. Germline assignment: CDR1 MNHNS and CDR2 SASEGT. The V end was cut by 3 bases, the J end by 1 base, with 10 bases between. CDR3 length: 15 residues.